The present entry profiles one T cell receptor beta chain with its context. Its antigen is not known. This record comes from a study of blood T cells in healthy people across ages. The J segment lost 4 bases and the V segment lost 4 bases, leaving 4 bases of the junction unmatched. Per the germline V gene, CDR1 is SGDLS and CDR2 is YYNGEE. This CDR3 spans 16 amino acids. Study-wide results and limits: The study regarded diversity estimates from one million T cells as underestimates. Fewer expanded clones and more diversity marked long-lived versus aged donors.

Each donor's blood draw was approximately 10 milliliters of peripheral blood. Using a J-beta primer mix together with a sample-barcoded 5' primer, a second PCR was run for roughly 6 to 11 cycles. A template-switch adaptor that had 12 random nucleotides put a tag on each cDNA molecule. TCRdb reprocessed the 5' RACE reads with MiXCR, giving one entry per CDR3 protein. The table has approximately 1.5 million distinct CDR3 sequences, roughly a third seen once. The material sequenced was blood. The source is a woman in her 30s in good health. The V call is TRBV9, the J call TRBJ2-2, with TRBD2 identical over 13 bases. The CDR3 nucleotides read TGTGCCAGCAGCCCTGGACTAGCGGGAGTCACCGGGGAGCTGTTTTTT. Encoded protein: CASSPGLAGVTGELFF.